The 20 T cell receptor beta chains presented below share a single source sample, sequenced in a study of post-analysis software for immune sequencing data. Study-wide points: Among four to six TRBV segments more frequent in patients than controls were TRBV5-6, TRBV5-1 and TRBV20-1.

Unique molecular identifiers featured in each of the TCR beta cDNA libraries. Each CDR3 protein gets one entry after TCRdb re-called the PCR reads with MiXCR. The table has over 150,000 distinct CDR3 sequences, 30% seen once. These receptors lack a known antigen. The sequencing input was blood. The source is a girl between 5 and 17 years old with multiple sclerosis.

In its sample, this clonotype was seen many times. The chain links TRBV5-1 to TRBJ2-5; D unclear. There are 12 residues in the CDR3. The germline V gene encodes CDR1 SGHRS and CDR2 YFSETQ. V was pared by 2 bases and J by 2 bases, with 4 bases between. CDR3 DNA: TGCGCCAGCAGCTTAAGACAAGAGACCCAGTACTTC. Translated: CASSLRQETQYF.

The chain uses TRBV10-3 and TRBJ2-5, with TRBD1 as a possible D gene (7 bases). CDR3 length: 15 residues. Germline values: CDR1 ENHRY, CDR2 SYGVKD. V was pared by 0 bases and J by 5 bases, with 13 bases between. The CDR3 sequence: CAISESGGGMETQYF. The CDR3 nucleotides read TGTGCCATCAGTGAGTCTGGAGGGGGCATGGAGACCCAGTACTTC.

Concerning this clonotype itself: Just one base apart from a much larger clone, this may be a read error. The chain joins TRBV12-3 or TRBV12-4 to TRBJ2-5, with D maybe TRBD2 (7 bases). Trimming shortened V by 4 bases and J by 6 bases, and 18 bases separated the two germline ends. The CDR3 length is 15 residues. DNA of the CDR3: TGTGCCAGCAGTTCGGGACAAGGGAGGGTACAGACCCAGTACTTC. Translation gives CASSSGQGRVQTQYF.

This clonotype has ten or more counts. The chain carries TRBV10-3 and TRBJ2-1, with 11 bases fitting TRBD2. The V segment lost 6 bases and the J segment 7 bases; nucleotides outside the gene matches: 8. Per the germline V gene, CDR1 is ENHRY and CDR2 is SYGVKD. The CDR3 loop spans 15 amino acids. Written as DNA, the CDR3 is TGTGCCATCAGCCGTACTAGCGGGAGTTGGAATGAGCAGTTCTTC. Translating it yields CAISRTSGSWNEQFF.

Comments on this clonotype: This may be a read error: a much more frequent sequence differs by one nucleotide. The chain carries TRBV29-1 and TRBJ2-4; D remains unclear. Germline V lookup: CDR1 SQVTM, CDR2 ANQGSEA. Trimming shortened V by 6 bases and J by 13 bases, and 13 bases separated the two germline ends. The CDR3 contains 10 residues. The CDR3 DNA sequence: TGCAGCGTCTCTAACAATGAGCAGTACTTC. This encodes CSVSNNEQYF.

This clonotype showed up many times. V gene TRBV20-1 combines with J gene TRBJ2-4; D remains ambiguous. The CDR3 has 21 amino acids. V lost 5 bases, J lost 1 base, and 33 bases lay in between. Per germline, CDR1 DFQATT and CDR2 SNEGSKA (reference sequence). The CDR3 spells CSAPRAPSPDSTPVAKNIQYF. CDR3 in DNA: TGCAGTGCTCCCCGGGCCCCATCTCCAGATTCGACCCCAGTGGCCAAAAACATTCAGTACTTC.

This clonotype appeared a few times. The chain links TRBV5-1 to TRBJ2-7; tentatively, D is TRBD2 (5 bases). The germline V gene encodes CDR1 SGHRS and CDR2 YFSETQ. Trimming removed 2 bases from V and 2 bases from J, with 11 bases in between. The CDR3 contains 14 residues. CDR3 DNA sequence: TGCGCCAGCAGCTTACCGGGAACGACCTACGAGCAGTACTTC. Translated, it gives CASSLPGTTYEQYF.

Details on this clonotype: The junction departs from germline at one end; a sequencing error may be responsible. This sequence joins TRBV5-5 and TRBJ1-5; TRBD1 agrees at 7 bases. The CDR3 has 13 residues. CDR1 and CDR2 (germline): SGHKS, YYEKEE (reference sequence). The CDR3 DNA follows: TGTGCCAGCAGTGGACAGGAGAATCAGCTCCAGCATTTT. Encoded protein: CASSGQENQLQHF.

With regard to this clonotype: This may be a read error: a much more frequent sequence differs by one nucleotide. The gene calls are TRBV21-1 and TRBJ2-5; TRBD1 reflects the table's D call only, with no check against the DNA. TRBV21-1 is a recognized pseudogene. The CDR3 is made up of 11 amino acids. The CDR3 region has the DNA TGTGCCAGCATTTCGACGGACCCTGGGTACTTC. It encodes CASISTDPGYF.

About this clonotype itself: An end of the junction does not agree with germline; a read error may underlie this. The V and J genes are TRBV10-2 and TRBJ2-1, with TRBD2 matching 11 bases. The CDR3 is 17 residues long. From germline, CDR1 is WSHSY and CDR2 SAAADI. The CDR3 DNA reads TGCGCCAGCAGTGAGGGCCTCGGGCTAGCGGGAGGCAATAAGCAGTTCTTC. This gives the protein CASSEGLGLAGGNKQFF.

This chain links TRBV9 with TRBJ2-7; the D gene is possibly TRBD2 (6 bases). The germline V and J ends were trimmed by 4 bases and 5 bases, with 22 bases remaining between them. CDR1 is SGDLS and CDR2 is YYNGEE in the germline V gene. The length of the CDR3 is 16 residues. The CDR3 spells CASSPGIAVGRDEQYF. CDR3 DNA sequence: TGTGCCAGCAGCCCCGGGATAGCGGTCGGGCGGGACGAGCAGTACTTC.

This clonotype was seen only a few times. The genes are TRBV10-3 and TRBJ1-1; tentatively, D is TRBD1 (6 bases). The CDR3 contains 14 residues. The ends were cut back, 7 bases at V and 8 bases at J, with 20 bases in the middle. Germline V gene lookup returns CDR1 ENHRY and CDR2 SYGVKD. The CDR3, as DNA: TGTGCCATCACGGAGGGCGGGACAAATACCGAAGCTTTCTTT. It yields the protein CAITEGGTNTEAFF.

This clonotype was counted at least ten times. This rearrangement joins TRBV5-1 to TRBJ1-2, with unresolved D. Trimming cost V 3 bases and J 4 bases, with 7 bases left between them. This CDR3 contains 12 residues. Germline CDR1 and CDR2: SGHRS and YFSETQ. This CDR3 reads CASSSGSYGYTF. DNA of the CDR3: TGCGCCAGCAGCTCCGGGAGCTATGGCTACACCTTC.

The genes are TRBV7-2 and TRBJ2-1; tentatively, D is TRBD2 (6 bases). The length of the CDR3 is 13 residues. CDR1 is SGHTA, CDR2 FQGNSA, per germline. V was cut by 3 bases and J by 8 bases, with 11 bases left in between. CDR3 sequence: CASSFTSRHEQFF. DNA for the CDR3: TGTGCCAGCAGCTTCACTAGCAGGCATGAGCAGTTCTTC.

This clonotype has more than one count but fewer than ten. One end of the junction does not line up with germline, which may come from a read error. V gene TRBV5-1 combines with J gene TRBJ1-1; no clear D. CDR1 and CDR2 (germline): SGHRS, YFSETQ. This CDR3 is 15 amino acids long. This CDR3 reads CVSSLVNRARTEAFF. CDR3 bases: TGCGTCAGCAGCTTGGTCAACCGGGCTCGCACTGAAGCTTTCTTT.

Turning to this clonotype: Just one base apart from a much larger clone, this may be a read error. The chain links TRBV27 to TRBJ2-1; 8 nucleotides line up with TRBD2. There are 15 residues in the CDR3. The V segment lost 3 bases and the J segment 4 bases; nucleotides outside the gene matches: 5. Germline loops: CDR1 MNHEY, CDR2 SMNVEV (reference sequence). DNA of the CDR3: TGTGCCAGCAGTTTCAGCGGGAGTGGATACAATGAGCAGTTCTTC. This gives the protein CASSFSGSGYNEQFF.

This clonotype was picked up one time. DNA for the CDR3: TGTGCCAGCTCACCGGGACAGGGGGCGCGGGGCACTGAAGCTTTCTTT. Its translation: CASSPGQGARGTEAFF. The rearrangement links TRBV18 to TRBJ1-1, with 12 bases identical to TRBD1. V was pared by 3 bases and J by 4 bases, with 6 bases of the junction left unmatched. CDR3 length: 16 amino acids. The germline CDR1 and CDR2 sequences are KGHSH and LQKENI.

The chain couples TRBV7-3 to TRBJ2-1, with 10 nucleotides matching TRBD2. V lost 6 bases, J lost 5 bases, and 4 bases stayed unmatched. Germline CDR1 and CDR2: SGHTA and FQGTGA. This CDR3 is built from 14 residues. The CDR3 DNA is TGTGCCAGCAGTTCTAGCGGGAGAAACAATGAGCAGTTCTTC. Amino acid sequence: CASSSSGRNNEQFF. Full variable domain (outside the CDR3, taken from reference TRBV7-3 and TRBJ2-1): GAGVSQTPSNKVTEKGKYVELRCDPISGHTALYWYRQSLGQGPEFLIYFQGTGAADDSGLPNDRFFAVRPEGSVSTLKIQRTERGDSAVYLCASSSSGRNNEQFFGPGTRLTVL.

The sample holds many counts of this clonotype. V is TRBV10-3 and J is TRBJ2-1; 11 nucleotides match TRBD1. J was trimmed by 10 bases and V by 9 bases; bases with no gene match: 8. The germline V gene encodes CDR1 ENHRY and CDR2 SYGVKD. This CDR3 contains 13 residues. The CDR3 DNA reads as TGTGCCATGGGACAGGGGGTTGATTACGAGCAGTTCTTC. It translates to CAMGQGVDYEQFF.

This clonotype was observed once. A much larger clone differs by one base, so this may be a read error. This rearrangement joins TRBV20-1 to TRBJ2-1; D uncertain. The CDR3 contains 14 residues. The germline gives CDR1 DFQATT, CDR2 SNEGSKA (reference sequence). Trimming removed 4 bases from V and 15 bases from J, with 25 bases in between. DNA of the CDR3: TGCAGTGCTATGGACCCCTATCTGGGCGAATGCGGGTTCTTC. Encoded protein: CSAMDPYLGECGFF.